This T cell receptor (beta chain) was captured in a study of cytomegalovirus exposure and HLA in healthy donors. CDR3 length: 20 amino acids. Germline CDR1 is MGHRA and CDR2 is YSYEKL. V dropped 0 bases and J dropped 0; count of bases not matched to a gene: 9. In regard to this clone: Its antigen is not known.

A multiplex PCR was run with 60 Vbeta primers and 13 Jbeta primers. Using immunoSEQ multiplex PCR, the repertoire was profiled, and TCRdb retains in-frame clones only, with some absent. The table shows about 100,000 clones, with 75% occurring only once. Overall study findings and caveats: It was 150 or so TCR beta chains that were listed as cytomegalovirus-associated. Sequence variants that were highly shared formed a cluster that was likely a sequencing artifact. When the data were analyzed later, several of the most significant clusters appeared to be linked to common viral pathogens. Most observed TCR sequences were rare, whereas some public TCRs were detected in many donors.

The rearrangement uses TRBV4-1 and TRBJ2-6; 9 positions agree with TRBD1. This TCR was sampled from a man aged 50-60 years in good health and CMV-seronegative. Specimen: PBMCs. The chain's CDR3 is CASSQDQFGTGSSGANVLTF. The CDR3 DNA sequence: TGCGCCAGCAGCCAAGATCAGTTCGGGACAGGGTCCTCTGGGGCCAACGTCCTGACTTTC.